This TCR beta chain is from a study of patients and donors after allogeneic stem cell transplantation. Trimming took off 3 bases at V and 8 bases at J, with 16 bases between the two ends. The CDR3 is made up of 14 amino acids. Germline V gives CDR1 SEHNR, CDR2 FQNEAQ (reference sequence). The table lists this clonotype with many counts. TCRdb reprocessed the RT-PCR reads via MiXCR and lists one record per CDR3 protein. The repertoire includes around 30,000 distinct CDR3 sequences, more than 35% of them detected once, and just over 75% sits in the top ten. The sequencing input was blood, either unsorted or a sorted T cell fraction (not recorded which). This chain links TRBV7-9 with TRBJ1-1; D is possibly TRBD1 (5 bases). The receptor comes from a human donor who was either an allogeneic HSCT recipient or a stem cell or donor lymphocyte infusion donor (not recorded which). It is not recorded whose cells these are; they may come from a transplant donor. The CDR3 DNA sequence: TGTGCCAGCAGCTTTGCAGGGAGAAAATACGAAGCTTTCTTT. This sequence encodes CASSFAGRKYEAFF.